These T cell receptor beta chains were read from a single sample in a study of blood T cells in healthy people across ages. Each CDR3 protein gets one entry after TCRdb re-called the 5' RACE reads with MiXCR. The data contain some 560,000 distinct CDR3 sequences, about 27% of them seen just once; the ten biggest clones take up approximately 3.6%. These data were also filed under a second study, of T cells of mothers and their children.

The sample consisted of blood. The receptors derive from a boy younger than 10 in good health. Both conserved end residues are part of each CDR3. Each record gives: clone size, V gene, J gene, D gene, CDR3 length, CDR3 protein, CDR3 DNA. A D gene is named only where the DNA matches it firmly. The size entry is marked missing in some rows and otherwise reads once, few, many or a size class.

clone size: few
V gene: TRBV7-8
J gene: TRBJ1-3
D gene: .
CDR3 length: 15
CDR3 protein: CASSLAEGILNTIYF
CDR3 DNA: TGTGCCAGCAGCTTAGCAGAGGGGATATTAAACACCATATATTTT

clone size: .
V gene: TRBV12-3/TRBV12-4
J gene: TRBJ2-3
D gene: .
CDR3 length: 11
CDR3 protein: CASSRTDTRYF
CDR3 DNA: TGTGCCAGCAGCCGCACAGATACGCGGTATTTT

clone size: .
V gene: TRBV5-1
J gene: TRBJ1-1
D gene: TRBD1
CDR3 length: 15
CDR3 protein: CASSPGDRGNTEAFF
CDR3 DNA: TGCGCCAGCAGCCCGGGGGACAGGGGGAACACTGAAGCTTTCTTT

clone size: .
V gene: TRBV6-5
J gene: TRBJ2-1
D gene: .
CDR3 length: 16
CDR3 protein: CASSYSKQSSYNEQFF
CDR3 DNA: TGTGCCAGCAGTTACTCAAAGCAGAGCTCCTACAATGAGCAGTTCTTC

clone size: few
V gene: TRBV29-1
J gene: TRBJ2-2
D gene: TRBD2
CDR3 length: 13
CDR3 protein: CSVEAPGSGELLF
CDR3 DNA: TGCAGCGTTGAAGCCCCGGGGAGCGGGGAGCTGCTTTTT

clone size: few
V gene: TRBV6-2/TRBV6-3
J gene: TRBJ1-5
D gene: .
CDR3 length: 15
CDR3 protein: CASSARRRVPQPQHF
CDR3 DNA: TGTGCCAGCAGTGCCCGGAGAAGGGTACCTCAGCCCCAGCATTTT

clone size: .
V gene: TRBV6-2/TRBV6-3
J gene: TRBJ2-2
D gene: .
CDR3 length: 14
CDR3 protein: CASSLGQPTGELFF
CDR3 DNA: TGTGCCAGCAGTCTCGGACAGCCTACCGGGGAGCTGTTTTTT

clone size: few
V gene: TRBV7-2
J gene: TRBJ2-5
D gene: TRBD2
CDR3 length: 15
CDR3 protein: CASRGALREEETQYF
CDR3 DNA: TGTGCCAGCCGCGGAGCGCTCCGGGAGGAAGAGACCCAGTACTTC

clone size: few
V gene: TRBV7-9
J gene: TRBJ2-2
D gene: .
CDR3 length: 13
CDR3 protein: CASSLKQGGELFF
CDR3 DNA: TGTGCCAGCAGCTTAAAACAAGGCGGGGAGCTGTTTTTT

clone size: .
V gene: TRBV19
J gene: TRBJ2-7
D gene: TRBD2
CDR3 length: 15
CDR3 protein: CASSKTSGRTYEQYF
CDR3 DNA: TGTGCCAGTAGTAAGACTAGCGGGAGGACCTACGAGCAGTACTTC

clone size: .
V gene: TRBV9
J gene: TRBJ2-5
D gene: .
CDR3 length: 14
CDR3 protein: CASSVGGRGETQYF
CDR3 DNA: TGTGCCAGCAGCGTAGGGGGTAGGGGAGAGACCCAGTACTTC

clone size: few
V gene: TRBV5-1
J gene: TRBJ1-1
D gene: TRBD1
CDR3 length: 15
CDR3 protein: CASSILVTGGTEAFF
CDR3 DNA: TGCGCCAGCAGTATCTTGGTGACAGGGGGCACTGAAGCTTTCTTT

clone size: many
V gene: TRBV24-1
J gene: TRBJ2-7
D gene: .
CDR3 length: 12
CDR3 protein: CATSWDTYEQYF
CDR3 DNA: TGTGCCACCAGTTGGGATACCTACGAGCAGTACTTC

clone size: few
V gene: TRBV2
J gene: TRBJ2-3
D gene: TRBD1
CDR3 length: 21
CDR3 protein: CASSAGRWVRDRFSSTDTQYF
CDR3 DNA: TGTGCCAGCAGTGCGGGAAGATGGGTCCGGGACAGGTTCTCTAGCACAGATACGCAGTATTTT

clone size: .
V gene: TRBV25-1
J gene: TRBJ2-6
D gene: .
CDR3 length: 14
CDR3 protein: CASTGASGANVLTF
CDR3 DNA: TGTGCCAGCACGGGGGCTTCCGGGGCCAACGTCCTGACTTTC

clone size: .
V gene: TRBV12-3/TRBV12-4
J gene: TRBJ2-1
D gene: .
CDR3 length: 17
CDR3 protein: CASSSLTTDADTRNQFF
CDR3 DNA: TGTGCCAGCAGTTCCCTAACTACGGATGCGGATACCCGAAACCAGTTCTTC

clone size: .
V gene: TRBV9
J gene: TRBJ2-7
D gene: .
CDR3 length: 14
CDR3 protein: CASSGRELTYEQYF
CDR3 DNA: TGTGCCAGCAGCGGCCGGGAATTAACCTACGAGCAGTACTTC

clone size: .
V gene: TRBV7-9
J gene: TRBJ1-3
D gene: .
CDR3 length: 12
CDR3 protein: CASIRGGNTVYF
CDR3 DNA: TGTGCCAGCATCAGGGGAGGAAACACCGTATATTTT

clone size: few
V gene: TRBV6-6
J gene: TRBJ1-6
D gene: TRBD1
CDR3 length: 14
CDR3 protein: CASSRTGSNSPLHF
CDR3 DNA: TGTGCCAGCAGCCGGACAGGGAGCAATTCACCCCTCCACTTT

clone size: .
V gene: TRBV4-2
J gene: TRBJ1-2
D gene: TRBD1
CDR3 length: 15
CDR3 protein: CASSQETGGSWGYTF
CDR3 DNA: TGTGCCAGCAGCCAAGAGACAGGGGGATCTTGGGGCTACACCTTC

clone size: many
V gene: TRBV5-1
J gene: TRBJ2-7
D gene: TRBD2
CDR3 length: 16
CDR3 protein: CASSWGTTSGGYEQYF
CDR3 DNA: TGCGCCAGCAGCTGGGGGACTACCTCCGGGGGCTACGAGCAGTACTTC

clone size: few
V gene: TRBV12-3/TRBV12-4
J gene: TRBJ2-1
D gene: .
CDR3 length: 15
CDR3 protein: CASSSPGSSCNEQFF
CDR3 DNA: TGTGCCAGCAGCTCCCCTGGGAGTTCCTGCAATGAGCAGTTCTTC

clone size: few
V gene: TRBV7-7
J gene: TRBJ2-5
D gene: .
CDR3 length: 13
CDR3 protein: CASSLALRGTQYF
CDR3 DNA: TGTGCCAGCAGCTTAGCGCTAAGGGGGACCCAGTACTTC

clone size: many
V gene: TRBV12-3/TRBV12-4
J gene: TRBJ2-7
D gene: TRBD1
CDR3 length: 12
CDR3 protein: CASSDRGYEQYF
CDR3 DNA: TGTGCCAGCAGTGACAGGGGTTACGAGCAGTACTTC

clone size: .
V gene: TRBV5-1
J gene: TRBJ1-1
D gene: .
CDR3 length: 14
CDR3 protein: CASSASTVNTEAFF
CDR3 DNA: TGCGCCAGCAGCGCGTCCACGGTGAACACTGAAGCTTTCTTT

clone size: few
V gene: TRBV7-6
J gene: TRBJ2-2
D gene: .
CDR3 length: 12
CDR3 protein: CASSQVTGELFF
CDR3 DNA: TGTGCCAGCAGTCAGGTGACCGGGGAGCTGTTTTTT

clone size: few
V gene: TRBV10-3
J gene: TRBJ2-3
D gene: .
CDR3 length: 15
CDR3 protein: CAISGEGGPTDTQYF
CDR3 DNA: TGTGCCATCAGTGGGGAGGGGGGCCCCACAGATACGCAGTATTTT

clone size: .
V gene: TRBV27
J gene: TRBJ2-1
D gene: TRBD2
CDR3 length: 15
CDR3 protein: CASRVLAGGNNEQFF
CDR3 DNA: TGTGCCAGCAGAGTACTAGCGGGGGGGAACAATGAGCAGTTCTTC

clone size: few
V gene: TRBV18
J gene: TRBJ1-2
D gene: .
CDR3 length: 14
CDR3 protein: CASSPQGHPQGYTF
CDR3 DNA: TGTGCCAGCTCACCCCAGGGACACCCCCAGGGCTACACCTTC

clone size: .
V gene: TRBV7-3
J gene: TRBJ2-1
D gene: .
CDR3 length: 13
CDR3 protein: CASSLAEVGEQFF
CDR3 DNA: TGTGCCAGCAGCTTAGCCGAGGTGGGGGAACAGTTCTTC

clone size: .
V gene: TRBV12-3/TRBV12-4
J gene: TRBJ2-3
D gene: .
CDR3 length: 16
CDR3 protein: CASSSRGSGPTDTQYF
CDR3 DNA: TGTGCCAGCAGTTCCAGGGGTTCGGGCCCCACAGATACGCAGTATTTT

clone size: .
V gene: TRBV6-5
J gene: TRBJ2-1
D gene: .
CDR3 length: 13
CDR3 protein: CASSRSSRNEQFF
CDR3 DNA: TGTGCCAGCAGTAGAAGTAGTAGGAATGAGCAGTTCTTC